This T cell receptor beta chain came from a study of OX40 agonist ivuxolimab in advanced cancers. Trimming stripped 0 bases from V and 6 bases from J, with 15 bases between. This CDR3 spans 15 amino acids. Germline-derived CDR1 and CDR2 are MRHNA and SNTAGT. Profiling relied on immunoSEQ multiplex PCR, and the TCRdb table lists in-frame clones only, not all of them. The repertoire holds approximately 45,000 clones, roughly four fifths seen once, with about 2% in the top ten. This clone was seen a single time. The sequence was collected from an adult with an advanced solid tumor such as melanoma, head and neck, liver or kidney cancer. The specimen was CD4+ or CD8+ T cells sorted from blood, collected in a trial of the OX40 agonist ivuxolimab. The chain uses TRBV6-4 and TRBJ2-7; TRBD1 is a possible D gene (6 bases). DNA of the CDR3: TGTGCCAGCAGTGACTCGTATCCTAGCAGGGGCGAGCAGTACTTC. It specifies CASSDSYPSRGEQYF.